Following are 6 T cell receptor beta chains from one sample sequenced in a study of cytotoxic CD8 clonotypes in ibrutinib-treated CLL. The data were produced by immunoSEQ multiplex PCR, yet TCRdb's version contains in-frame clones alone and is incomplete. The sample contains 30,000 to 40,000 clones, 65% to 75% of which appear only once. The specimen was PBMCs, collected at disease progression, from a patient treated with ibrutinib. These receptors all stem from a human donor with chronic lymphocytic leukemia.

V and J are TRBV5-6 and TRBJ2-6; D gene ambiguous. Germline assignment: CDR1 SGHDT and CDR2 YYEEEE. The CDR3 covers 15 residues. The V and J ends lost 5 bases and 0 bases respectively, with 9 bases between them. CDR3 sequence (DNA): TGTGCCAGCAGGGAATTGGCCTCTGGGGCCAACGTCCTGACTTTC. Amino acids: CASRELASGANVLTF.

This clone was counted a few times. The chain combines TRBV19 with TRBJ1-6; D remains unclear. CDR1 is LNHDA and CDR2 is SQIVND in the germline V gene (reference sequence). The CDR3 contains 12 residues. With 5 bases removed from V and 7 bases from J, the gap between germline ends came to 6 bases. The CDR3 bases are TGTGCCAGTAGTTGGACGAATTCACCCCTCCACTTT. Amino acids: CASSWTNSPLHF.

This clone was counted a few times. The chain recombines TRBV11-1 with TRBJ1-6; a weak D match, TRBD1 (5 bases). The CDR3 covers 14 residues. The V end was cut by 3 bases, the J end by 11 bases, with 14 bases between. Germline V lookup: CDR1 SGHAT, CDR2 FQDESV (reference sequence). CDR3 loop: CASSFLGGEAPLHF. CDR3 bases: TGTGCCAGCAGCTTTTTGGGAGGGGAGGCACCCCTCCACTTT.

The CDR3 sequence is CASSPRGGASYEQYF. In nucleotides, the CDR3 is TGTGCCAGCAGCCCCAGGGGGGGGGCTTCCTACGAGCAGTACTTC. This chain links TRBV5-4 with TRBJ2-7; the D call may be TRBD1 or TRBD2 (7 bases each). The CDR3 totals 15 residues. Germline loops: CDR1 SGHNT, CDR2 YYREEE (reference sequence). V lost 4 bases and J 1 base, leaving 15 bases between the germline ends.

V and J are TRBV7-6 and TRBJ1-4; D possibly corresponds to TRBD1 (5 bases). With 1 base removed from V and 3 bases from J, the gap between germline ends came to 9 bases. The CDR3 is 15 residues long. Germline CDR1 reads SGHVS; CDR2 reads FNYEAQ. CDR3 sequence (DNA): TGTGCCAGCAGCTTAGGCCGGGGCGCTAATGAAAAACTGTTTTTT. Residues: CASSLGRGANEKLFF. Based on the CDR3 plus reference TRBV7-6 and TRBJ1-4, the full variable domain is GAGVSQSPRYKVTKRGQDVALRCDPISGHVSLYWYRQALGQGPEFLTYFNYEAQQDKSGLPNDRFSAERPEGSISTLTIQRTEQRDSAMYRCASSLGRGANEKLFFGSGTQLSVL.

This chain uses TRBV7-9 with TRBJ2-5; D is tentatively TRBD1 or TRBD2 (5 bases each). The CDR3 is 12 residues long. Germline assignment: CDR1 SEHNR and CDR2 FQNEAQ (reference sequence). The V end lost 5 bases, the J end lost 7 bases, and 11 bases lay between the germline ends. CDR3 in amino acids: CASSPGGPTQYF. CDR3 nucleotide sequence: TGTGCCAGCAGCCCTGGGGGACCGACCCAGTACTTC.